This T cell receptor beta chain was observed in a study of blood T cell repertoires in COVID-19. V dropped 3 bases and J dropped 3; count of bases not matched to a gene: 4. CDR1 and CDR2 from the germline V gene are MDHEN and SYDVKM. This CDR3 comprises 14 residues. TCRdb's table, derived via immunoSEQ multiplex PCR, lists solely in-frame clones and lacks some. Among about 100,000 clones listed, about 91% were seen once. The sequence derives from a man aged 45-65 years with active or convalescent COVID-19. Sequences were obtained from peripheral blood. J is TRBJ1-2 and V is TRBV28; 7 positions match TRBD1. The DNA for the CDR3 is TGTGCCAGCAGTTTCGTTGACAGGGACTATGGCTACACCTTC. It encodes CASSFVDRDYGYTF.